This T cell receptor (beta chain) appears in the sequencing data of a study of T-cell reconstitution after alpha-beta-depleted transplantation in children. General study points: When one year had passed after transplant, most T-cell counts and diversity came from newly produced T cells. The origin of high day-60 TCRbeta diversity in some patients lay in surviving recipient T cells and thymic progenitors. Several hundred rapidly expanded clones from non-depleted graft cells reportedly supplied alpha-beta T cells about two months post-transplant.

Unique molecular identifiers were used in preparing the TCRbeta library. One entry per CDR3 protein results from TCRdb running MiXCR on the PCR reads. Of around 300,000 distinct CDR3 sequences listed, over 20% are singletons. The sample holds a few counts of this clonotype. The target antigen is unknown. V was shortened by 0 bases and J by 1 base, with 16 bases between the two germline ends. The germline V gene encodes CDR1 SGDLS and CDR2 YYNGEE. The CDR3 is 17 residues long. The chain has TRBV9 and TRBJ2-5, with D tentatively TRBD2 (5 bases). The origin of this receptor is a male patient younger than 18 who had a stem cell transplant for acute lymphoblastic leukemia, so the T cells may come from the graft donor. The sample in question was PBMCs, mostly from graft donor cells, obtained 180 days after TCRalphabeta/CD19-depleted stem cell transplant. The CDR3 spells CASSVGASLYIQETQYF. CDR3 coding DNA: TGTGCCAGCAGCGTAGGGGCTAGCTTGTACATCCAAGAGACCCAGTACTTC.